This T cell receptor beta chain is from a study of cytomegalovirus exposure and HLA in healthy donors. Study-level findings and limits: Data from an earlier analysis indicated that most TCR beta V segments were productive either about 87% or about 30% of the time.

V was trimmed by 5 bases and J by 3 bases, leaving 5 bases between them. Germline CDR1 and CDR2: MNHEY and SVGAGI. The CDR3 is made up of 13 amino acids. It was with 60 Vbeta and 13 Jbeta primers that the PCR ran. Assay used: immunoSEQ multiplex PCR; TCRdb lists only in-frame clones, some missing. Among 170,000 or so clones listed, around four fifths were seen once. As to this clone: The target antigen is unknown.

The sample taken for sequencing was PBMCs. The chain couples TRBV6-5 to TRBJ1-6; D may be TRBD1 (5 bases). The sequence was obtained from a man aged 50 or older in good health and CMV-seronegative. CDR3 sequence reads: CASSTGYNSPLHF. The CDR3 DNA reads as TGTGCCAGCAGTACAGGCTATAATTCACCCCTCCACTTT.